This T cell receptor (beta chain) was documented in a study of technical replicates of blood from a handful of donors. Profiled with immunoSEQ multiplex PCR; TCRdb holds only in-frame clones, not every one. The table shows some 99,000 clones, with 95% occurring only once. Germline V gene sequence: CDR1 LNHDA, CDR2 SQIVND (reference sequence). The CDR3 spans 15 residues. With 7 bases clipped from V and 5 bases from J, the junction kept 9 bases outside the gene matches. What was sequenced was T cells isolated from PBMCs. The TCR comes from a human donor in good health. The chain couples TRBV19 to TRBJ2-2; 8 positions match TRBD1. The CDR3 sequence: CASNRGRGRTGELFF. The DNA for the CDR3 is TGTGCCAGTAATCGAGGCAGGGGGCGAACCGGGGAGCTGTTTTTT.